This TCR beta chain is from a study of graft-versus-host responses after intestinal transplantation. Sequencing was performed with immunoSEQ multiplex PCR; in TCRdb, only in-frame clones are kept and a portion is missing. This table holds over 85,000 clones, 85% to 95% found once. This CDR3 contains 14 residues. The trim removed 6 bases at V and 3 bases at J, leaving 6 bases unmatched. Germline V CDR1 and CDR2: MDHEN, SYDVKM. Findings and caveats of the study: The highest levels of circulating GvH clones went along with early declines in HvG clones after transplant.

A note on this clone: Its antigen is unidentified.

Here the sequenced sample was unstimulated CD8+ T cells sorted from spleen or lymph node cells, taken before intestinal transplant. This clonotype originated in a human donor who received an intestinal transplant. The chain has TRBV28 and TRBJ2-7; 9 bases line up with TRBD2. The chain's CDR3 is CASSLSGSSYEQYF. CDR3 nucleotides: TGTGCCAGCAGCCTTAGCGGGAGTAGCTACGAGCAGTACTTC.